The 8 T cell receptor beta chains below come from one sample, sequenced in a study of T cell repertoires in cytomegalovirus infection. Each CDR3 protein is one row after TCRdb ran MiXCR on the reads. The sample records under 800,000 distinct CDR3 sequences, more than 20% being singletons. Input material: CD8+ T cells from PBMCs. These receptors were obtained from a human donor in good health (CMV status not recorded). Some clones in this sample may be carry-over from other donors' samples.

This chain uses TRBV28 with TRBJ2-3, with 8 bases identical to TRBD1. This CDR3 is built from 15 residues. V gave up 10 bases and J gave up 4 bases; unmatched junction bases: 13. CDR1 and CDR2 from the germline V gene are MDHEN and SYDVKM. The CDR3 here is CATSEGDRRADTQYF. The CDR3 DNA sequence: TGTGCCACTTCGGAGGGGGACAGGAGGGCAGATACGCAGTATTTT.

There are a few counts of this clonotype. The chain links TRBV9 to TRBJ1-2; 9 bases are a match to TRBD1. The CDR3 sequence is 16 residues long. From germline, CDR1 is SGDLS and CDR2 YYNGEE. V dropped 4 bases and J dropped 4; count of bases not matched to a gene: 11. CDR3 nucleotides: TGTGCCAGCAGCCCCGGGACAGGGATTGCTTTCTATGGCTACACCTTC. This translates into CASSPGTGIAFYGYTF.

This clonotype was seen ten or more times. The chain combines TRBV7-9 with TRBJ1-2, with 9 bases matching TRBD1. Germline V gives CDR1 SEHNR, CDR2 FQNEAQ (reference sequence). This CDR3 is built from 14 residues. Trimming removed 2 bases from V and 6 bases from J; junction bases left unmatched: 4. The CDR3 nucleotides read TGTGCCAGCAGCTTACTGACAGGGGGTAATGGCTACACCTTC. Its protein is CASSLLTGGNGYTF.

This sequence joins TRBV7-6 and TRBJ1-4; 7 positions match TRBD1. The CDR3 extends over 16 amino acids. V lost 5 bases, J lost 8 bases, and 14 bases stayed unmatched. The V gene's germline CDR1 is SGHVS and CDR2 FNYEAQ. CDR3 loop: CASSPSSGTEIEKLFF. The CDR3 DNA sequence: TGTGCCAGCAGCCCCTCCTCCGGGACAGAAATCGAAAAACTGTTTTTT.

The table lists this clonotype with many counts. The V gene is TRBV6-5, the J gene TRBJ1-1, with D possibly TRBD1 on 5 matching bases. The germline V gene has CDR1 MNHEY and CDR2 SVGAGI. This CDR3 region has 15 residues. Trimming shortened V by 6 bases and J by 0 bases, and 14 bases separated the two germline ends. CDR3 in amino acids: CASSHTGRMNTEAFF. For the CDR3, the DNA is TGTGCCAGCAGCCACACGGGACGGATGAACACTGAAGCTTTCTTT.

Many counts were recorded for this clonotype. V is TRBV7-2 and J is TRBJ2-3; D is tentatively TRBD1 or TRBD2 (5 bases each). The V and J ends lost 0 bases and 2 bases respectively, with 9 bases between them. This CDR3 has 15 amino acids. Germline V lookup: CDR1 SGHTA, CDR2 FQGNSA. CDR3 nucleotide sequence: TGTGCCAGCAGCTTAGCGGCAGGGACCACAGATACGCAGTATTTT. Its translation: CASSLAAGTTDTQYF.

The chain employs TRBV20-1 and TRBJ1-6; D gene unclear. V dropped 0 bases and J dropped 0 bases, with 18 bases sitting between them. Per germline, CDR1 DFQATT and CDR2 SNEGSKA (reference sequence). CDR3 length equals 19 residues. Here the CDR3 reads CSARDRGQVPSSYNSPLHF. For the CDR3, the DNA is TGCAGTGCTAGAGATAGAGGGCAGGTTCCGAGCTCCTATAATTCACCCCTCCACTTT.

A word on this clonotype: A much bigger clone sits one base away, suggesting this may be a read error. The rearrangement links TRBV7-6 to TRBJ2-1, with TRBD2 matching 9 bases. This CDR3 contains 15 residues. CDR1 and CDR2 (germline): SGHVS, FNYEAQ. The CDR3 DNA is TGTGCCAGCAGCTCCCTAGCGGGGCAGTACAATAAGCAGTTCTTC. This gives the protein CASSSLAGQYNKQFF.